The next 19 T cell receptor beta chains were all read from a single sample in a study of cytotoxic CD8 clonotypes in ibrutinib-treated CLL. Sequenced by immunoSEQ multiplex PCR; TCRdb stores in-frame clones only, minus some. Counted here are some 200,000 clones, about four fifths occurring once; the ten biggest clones make up more than 9.5%. The sample in question was PBMCs, obtained after 12 months of ibrutinib treatment. The receptors derive from a human donor with chronic lymphocytic leukemia.

The chain carries TRBV9 and TRBJ2-3, with TRBD2 identical over 9 bases. CDR1 is SGDLS and CDR2 is YYNGEE in the germline V gene. This CDR3 comprises 17 residues. The J segment lost 2 bases and the V segment lost 4 bases, leaving 11 bases of the junction unmatched. CDR3 nucleotide sequence: TGTGCCAGCAGCCCCCCGGGACTAGCCGCCCACACAGATACGCAGTATTTT. It encodes CASSPPGLAAHTDTQYF.

This clone appeared a few times. This sequence joins TRBV5-6 and TRBJ2-7; 9 bases align to TRBD1. V lost 4 bases and J lost 1; bases outside the gene matches: 6. The germline CDR1 and CDR2 sequences are SGHDT and YYEEEE. This CDR3 is built from 15 residues. The CDR3 DNA sequence: TGTGCCAGCAGCACAGGGGGCGAGGGATCCTACGAGCAGTACTTC. Translating gives CASSTGGEGSYEQYF.

This clone was detected a few times. The CDR3 reads CASSVPNTGELFF. CDR3 DNA: TGCGCCAGCAGTGTCCCGAACACCGGGGAGCTGTTTTTT. The chain uses TRBV10-1 and TRBJ2-2; D gene uncertain. The CDR3 is made up of 13 amino acids. The V end was cut by 4 bases, the J end by 0 bases, with 3 bases between. Germline CDR1 is WNHNN and CDR2 is SYGVQD (reference sequence).

CDR3 amino acids: CAISESMNGGETQYF. The CDR3 DNA sequence: TGTGCCATCAGTGAGTCGATGAACGGTGGAGAGACCCAGTACTTC. The V gene is TRBV10-3, the J gene TRBJ2-5; unclear D gene. CDR3 size: 15 residues. CDR1 ENHRY and CDR2 SYGVKD come from the germline V gene. V dropped 0 bases and J dropped 4 bases, with 12 bases sitting between them.

The V call is TRBV28, the J call TRBJ2-2, with TRBD1 matching 12 bases. The CDR3 has 16 residues. Germline trimming cut 4 bases from V and 7 bases from J; bases unmatched to any gene: 7. The germline V gene has CDR1 MDHEN and CDR2 SYDVKM. DNA of the CDR3: TGTGCCAGCAGTTCAGGGGGACAGGGGGCCATCGGGGAGCTGTTTTTT. The encoded protein is CASSSGGQGAIGELFF.

The chain employs TRBV5-1 and TRBJ1-2, with 8 bases fitting TRBD1. Germline V CDR1 and CDR2: SGHRS, YFSETQ. The CDR3 loop spans 15 amino acids. V trimming: 3 bases; J trimming: 6 bases; junction bases outside the gene matches: 10. The CDR3, as DNA: TGCGCCAGCAGCTGGGACTCCCAGGGGGCCAATGGCTACACCTTC. As protein: CASSWDSQGANGYTF.

The chain joins TRBV27 to TRBJ2-7; D is possibly TRBD1 or TRBD2 (6 bases each). Germline CDR1 and CDR2: MNHEY and SMNVEV (reference sequence). The CDR3 is 14 residues long. V gave up 1 base and J gave up 7 bases, with 14 bases separating them. The CDR3 region has the DNA TGTGCCAGCAGTTTATTGGACAGCCGGGGGGAGCAGTACTTC. This sequence encodes CASSLLDSRGEQYF.

V is TRBV5-6 and J is TRBJ1-2, with D uncertain. The ends were cut back, 2 bases at V and 2 bases at J, with 7 bases in the middle. In germline, CDR1 is SGHDT, CDR2 YYEEEE. This CDR3 comprises 13 residues. The CDR3 bases are TGTGCCAGCAGCTTCGGCAGAAACTATGGCTACACCTTC. It yields the protein CASSFGRNYGYTF.

CDR3 protein: CASSPQTAQGHNEQFF. In nucleotides, the CDR3 is TGTGCCAGCAGTCCCCAGACAGCCCAAGGGCACAATGAGCAGTTCTTC. V is TRBV27 and J is TRBJ2-1, with TRBD1 as a possible D gene (5 bases). CDR1 and CDR2 (germline): MNHEY, SMNVEV (reference sequence). With 5 bases removed from V and 5 bases from J, the gap between germline ends came to 19 bases. The CDR3 totals 16 residues.

The V call is TRBV28, the J call TRBJ2-5; TRBD2 is a possible D gene (6 bases). Trimming cost V 5 bases and J 5 bases, with 15 bases left between them. The CDR3 length is 14 residues. Per the germline V gene, CDR1 is MDHEN and CDR2 is SYDVKM. For the CDR3, the DNA is TGTGCCAGCAGTCCCCCTGGAGGGCCGGAGACCCAGTACTTC. Translated, it gives CASSPPGGPETQYF.

The chain recombines TRBV1 with TRBJ1-5; the table gives TRBD1 as D, unverified against the DNA. TRBV1 is an annotated pseudogene. This CDR3 has 16 residues. CDR3: CTSTGTRKVRDQPQHF. CDR3 DNA: TGCACCAGCACCGGGACACGGAAGGTTAGAGATCAGCCCCAGCATTTT.

This clone was picked up one time. The genes are TRBV18 and TRBJ2-6; D is perhaps TRBD1 (5 bases). V gave up 5 bases and J gave up 2 bases, with 7 bases separating them. The germline V gene has CDR1 KGHSH and CDR2 LQKENI. This CDR3 has 14 amino acids. CDR3 residues: CASSGAAGANVLTF. Written as DNA, the CDR3 is TGTGCCAGCTCAGGGGCTGCTGGGGCCAACGTCCTGACTTTC.

The rearrangement links TRBV29-1 to TRBJ2-3; D unclear. Trimming removed 6 bases at V and 6 bases at J, with 13 bases between. This CDR3 is built from 12 residues. Germline assignment: CDR1 SQVTM and CDR2 ANQGSEA. As DNA, the CDR3 is TGCAGCGTCGCAGAAAGGACCGATACGCAGTATTTT. Translated, it gives CSVAERTDTQYF.

The chain links TRBV18 to TRBJ2-7; D call uncertain. The CDR3 contains 13 residues. The V gene's germline CDR1 is KGHSH and CDR2 LQKENI. Trimming pared 8 bases from V and 0 bases from J, leaving 11 bases between. CDR3 nucleotides: TGTGCCAGCCGAGACCGAGGCTCCTACGAGCAGTACTTC. The encoded protein is CASRDRGSYEQYF.

The rearrangement links TRBV6-5 to TRBJ1-4; tentative D call: TRBD1 (5 bases). The CDR3 length is 15 residues. Germline CDR1 and CDR2: MNHEY and SVGAGI. The ends were cut back, 4 bases at V and 9 bases at J, with 18 bases in the middle. DNA of the CDR3: TGTGCCAGCAGTTGGGACTCAGGGCATCGGCAAAAACTGTTTTTT. It is translated as CASSWDSGHRQKLFF.

The rearrangement uses TRBV28 and TRBJ1-1; weak D call: TRBD1 (5 bases). Germline CDR1 and CDR2: MDHEN and SYDVKM. The CDR3 contains 12 residues. Trimming stripped 2 bases from V and 10 bases from J, with 11 bases between. DNA for the CDR3: TGTGCCAGCAGTTTAGGGAGGAGGGGAGCTTTCTTT. It encodes CASSLGRRGAFF.

In this sample, this clone turned up a few times. Other DNA sequences in the same sample also yield this CDR3. V usage is TRBV5-1 and J usage is TRBJ1-5; TRBD1 matches 9 bases. Looked up from germline, CDR1 is SGHRS and CDR2 is YFSETQ. CDR3 length: 14 residues. Trimming cost V 4 bases and J 4 bases; bases outside gene matches: 3. CDR3 coding DNA: TGCGCCAGCAGCCTAGGGACAGGGAATCAGCCCCAGCATTTT. Residues: CASSLGTGNQPQHF.

This chain links TRBV4-1 with TRBJ2-7; D is undetermined. The CDR3 consists of 17 residues. Trimming removed 1 base at V and 2 bases at J, with 18 bases between. From germline, CDR1 is MGHRA and CDR2 YSYEKL. The CDR3 spells CASSQGTLTPATYEQYF. In DNA form, the CDR3 reads TGCGCCAGCAGCCAAGGGACCCTCACCCCCGCGACCTACGAGCAGTACTTC.

J is TRBJ2-1 and V is TRBV2; a possible D gene is TRBD1 (6 bases). This CDR3 has 13 amino acids. CDR1 and CDR2 (germline): SNHLY, FYNNEI. The V end lost 5 bases, the J end lost 9 bases, and 14 bases lay between the germline ends. CDR3 protein: CASSLMTGGEQFF. In nucleotides, the CDR3 is TGTGCCAGCAGTCTCATGACAGGCGGTGAGCAGTTCTTC.